Presented here are 5 T cell receptor beta chains from one specimen sequenced in a study of blood T cell repertoires in COVID-19. Clones were sequenced by immunoSEQ multiplex PCR, and TCRdb holds only the in-frame ones, with some missing. The table lists about 200,000 clones, 65% to 90% of them singletons, with less than 15% in the top ten. Specimen: peripheral blood. The receptors come from a human donor in a cohort sampled during active COVID-19.

The V call is TRBV2, the J call TRBJ2-2; weak D call: TRBD1 (6 bases). The CDR3 is 14 amino acids. Per the germline V gene, CDR1 is SNHLY and CDR2 is FYNNEI. Trimming removed 6 bases at V and 5 bases at J, with 13 bases between. In DNA, the CDR3 is TGTGCCAGCAGGGCAGGGGTGGGAACCGGGGAGCTGTTTTTT. Translating gives CASRAGVGTGELFF.

The chain recombines TRBV6-6 with TRBJ1-5; 11 positions agree with TRBD1. With 2 bases clipped from V and 6 bases from J, the junction kept 6 bases outside the gene matches. Germline V gene lookup returns CDR1 MNHNY and CDR2 SVGAGI (reference sequence). This CDR3 region has 16 residues. This CDR3 reads CASSYGDRGDGQPQHF. In DNA form, the CDR3 reads TGTGCCAGCAGTTACGGGGACAGGGGGGACGGTCAGCCCCAGCATTTT.

The chain couples TRBV9 to TRBJ2-1; 11 positions match TRBD1. The CDR3 has 16 residues. Germline CDR1 is SGDLS and CDR2 is YYNGEE. The V gene end was trimmed by 4 bases and the J gene end by 7 bases; junction bases not matched to a gene: 10. The CDR3 DNA reads TGTGCCAGCAGCCCGAAGTCCGGGACAGGGGGAAATGAGCAGTTCTTC. Translation gives CASSPKSGTGGNEQFF. Variable domain in full (rest from reference TRBV9 and TRBJ2-1): DSGVTQTPKHLITATGQRVTLRCSPRSGDLSVYWYQQSLDQGLQFLIQYYNGEERAKGNILERFSAQQFPDLHSELNLSSLELGDSALYFCASSPKSGTGGNEQFFGPGTRLTVL.

The genes are TRBV5-1 and TRBJ2-1; the match to TRBD1 covers 7 bases. CDR3 length equals 16 residues. Germline-derived CDR1 and CDR2 are SGHRS and YFSETQ. With 4 bases clipped from V and 9 bases from J, the junction kept 16 bases outside the gene matches. Written as DNA, the CDR3 is TGCGCCAGCAGCCTGGACAGGCTAGGTCCGGCGAGTGAGCAGTTCTTC. Translating gives CASSLDRLGPASEQFF.

This chain connects TRBV30 to TRBJ2-5, with a weak D call TRBD1 (5 bases). Germline V gene data show CDR1 as GTSNPN and CDR2 as SVGIG (reference sequence). CDR3 length equals 15 residues. Trimming stripped 1 base from V and 5 bases from J, with 17 bases between. The CDR3 spells CAWSGYSGSGETQYF. The CDR3 DNA sequence: TGTGCCTGGAGTGGGTATTCAGGGTCTGGGGAGACCCAGTACTTC. The variable domain in full, with the rest retrieved from reference TRBV30 and TRBJ2-5, is SQTIHQWPATLVQPVGSPLSLECTVEGTSNPNLYWYRQAAGRGLQLLFYSVGIGQISSEVPQNLSASRPQDRQFILSSKKLLLSDSGFYLCAWSGYSGSGETQYFGPGTRLLVL.